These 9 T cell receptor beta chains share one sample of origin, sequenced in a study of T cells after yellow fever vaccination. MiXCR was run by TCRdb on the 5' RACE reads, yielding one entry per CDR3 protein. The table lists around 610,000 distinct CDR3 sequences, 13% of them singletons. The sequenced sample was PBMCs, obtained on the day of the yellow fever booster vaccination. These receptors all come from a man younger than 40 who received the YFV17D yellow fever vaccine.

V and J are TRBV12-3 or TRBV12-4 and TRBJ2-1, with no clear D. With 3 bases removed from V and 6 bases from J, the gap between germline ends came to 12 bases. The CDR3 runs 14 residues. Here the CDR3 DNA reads TGTGCCAGCAGTTTTTTTTTTGGGCCCAATGAGCAGTTCTTC. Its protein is CASSFFFGPNEQFF.

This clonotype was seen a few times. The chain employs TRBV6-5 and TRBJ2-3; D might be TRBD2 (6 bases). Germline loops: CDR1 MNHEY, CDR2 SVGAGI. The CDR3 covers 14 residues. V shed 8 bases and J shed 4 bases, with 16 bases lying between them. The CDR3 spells CASVSGLPADTQYF. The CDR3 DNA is TGTGCCAGCGTTTCGGGACTTCCGGCAGATACGCAGTATTTT.

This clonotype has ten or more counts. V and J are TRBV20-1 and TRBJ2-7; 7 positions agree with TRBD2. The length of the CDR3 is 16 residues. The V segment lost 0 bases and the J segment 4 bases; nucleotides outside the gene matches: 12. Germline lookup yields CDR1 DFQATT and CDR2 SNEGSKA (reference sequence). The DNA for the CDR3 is TGCAGTGCTAGAGATCCGGCAGGACTAGTGTCATACGAGCAGTACTTC. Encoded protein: CSARDPAGLVSYEQYF.

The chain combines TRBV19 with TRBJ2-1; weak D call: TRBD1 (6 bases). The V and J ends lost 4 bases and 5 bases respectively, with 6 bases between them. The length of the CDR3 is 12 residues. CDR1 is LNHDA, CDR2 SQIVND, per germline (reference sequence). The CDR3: CASSNRDNEQFF. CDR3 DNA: TGTGCCAGTAGTAACAGGGACAATGAGCAGTTCTTC.

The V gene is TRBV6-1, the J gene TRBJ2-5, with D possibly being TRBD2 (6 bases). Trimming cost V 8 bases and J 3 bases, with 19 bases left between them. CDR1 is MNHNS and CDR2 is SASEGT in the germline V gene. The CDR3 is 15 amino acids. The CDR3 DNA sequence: TGTGCCAGCGGGAGGCAGCCCTGGGGAGAAGAGACCCAGTACTTC. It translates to CASGRQPWGEETQYF.

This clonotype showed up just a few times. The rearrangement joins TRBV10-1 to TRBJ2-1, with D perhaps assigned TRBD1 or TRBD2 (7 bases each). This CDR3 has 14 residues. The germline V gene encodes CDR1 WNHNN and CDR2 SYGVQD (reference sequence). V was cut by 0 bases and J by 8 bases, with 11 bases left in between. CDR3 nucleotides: TGCGCCAGCAGTGAGTCGACAGGGAGGGATGAGCAGTTCTTC. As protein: CASSESTGRDEQFF.

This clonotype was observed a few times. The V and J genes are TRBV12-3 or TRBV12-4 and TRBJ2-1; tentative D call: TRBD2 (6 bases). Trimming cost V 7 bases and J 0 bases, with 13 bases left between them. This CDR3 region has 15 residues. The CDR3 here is CASTQAGSSYNEQFF. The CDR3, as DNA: TGTGCCAGCACTCAAGCGGGCAGCTCCTACAATGAGCAGTTCTTC.

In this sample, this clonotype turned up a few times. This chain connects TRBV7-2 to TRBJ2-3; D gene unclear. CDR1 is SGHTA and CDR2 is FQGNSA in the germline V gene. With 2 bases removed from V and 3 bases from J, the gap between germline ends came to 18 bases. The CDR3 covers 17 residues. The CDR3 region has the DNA TGTGCCAGCAGCTTATACGAGGTGGCCTCCGAAACAGATACGCAGTATTTT. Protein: CASSLYEVASETDTQYF.

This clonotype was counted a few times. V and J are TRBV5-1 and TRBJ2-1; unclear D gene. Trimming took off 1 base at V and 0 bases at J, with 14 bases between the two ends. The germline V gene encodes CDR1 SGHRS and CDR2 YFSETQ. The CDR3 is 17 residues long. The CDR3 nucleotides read TGCGCCAGCAGCTTGTTTGGCGAGGAGAGCTCCTACAATGAGCAGTTCTTC. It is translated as CASSLFGEESSYNEQFF. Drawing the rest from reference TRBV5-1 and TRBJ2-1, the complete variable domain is KAGVTQTPRYLIKTRGQQVTLSCSPISGHRSVSWYQQTPGQGLQFLFEYFSETQRNKGNFPGRFSGRQFSNSRSEMNVSTLELGDSALYLCASSLFGEESSYNEQFFGPGTRLTVL.